Each of the 30 T cell receptor beta chains below was sequenced from the same sample in a study of CD8 T cells in Susac syndrome. The authors reverse transcribed roughly 0.5 to 1 ug RNA with random hexamers. Using its own MiXCR run on the immunoSEQ multiplex PCR reads, TCRdb lists one record per CDR3 protein. In the table there are about 130,000 distinct CDR3 sequences, around 93% of which are singletons. Sequencing input: CD8+ T cells from PBMCs. Receptor source: a human donor with Susac syndrome.

In the case of this clonotype: A read error may produce the germline difference seen at one junction end. This sequence joins TRBV29-1 and TRBJ2-1; D gene unclear. The germline V gene has CDR1 SQVTM and CDR2 ANQGSEA. The length of the CDR3 is 13 residues. The CDR3: CSAEPSSYNEQFF. The CDR3 region has the DNA TGCAGCGCTGAACCCAGCTCCTACAATGAGCAGTTCTTC.

This chain links TRBV4-2 with TRBJ1-4; D unresolved. This CDR3 comprises 13 residues. CDR1 is LGHNA, CDR2 YNFKEQ, per germline. The ends were cut back, 3 bases at V and 6 bases at J, with 8 bases in the middle. The CDR3 nucleotides are TGTGCCAGCAGCCAGTCCATTGATGAAAAACTGTTTTTT. This encodes CASSQSIDEKLFF.

The CDR3 loop is CASQQGATEAFF. The CDR3 DNA follows: TGTGCCAGTCAACAGGGGGCAACTGAAGCTTTCTTT. The genes are TRBV25-1 and TRBJ1-1; 9 nucleotides agree with TRBD1. The CDR3 runs to 12 residues. V lost 9 bases to trimming and J lost 5 bases; unmatched junction nucleotides: 4. Germline CDR1 and CDR2: MGHDK and SYGVNS. The complete variable domain, with remaining parts taken from reference TRBV25-1 and TRBJ1-1, reads EADIYQTPRYLVIGTGKKITLECSQTMGHDKMYWYQQDPGMELHLIHYSYGVNSTEKGDLSSESTVSRIRTEHFPLTLESARPSHTSQYLCASQQGATEAFFGQGTRLTVV.

This chain uses TRBV9 with TRBJ1-1, with 10 bases fitting TRBD1. Germline CDR1 SGDLS, CDR2 YYNGEE. The CDR3 totals 14 residues. The V gene end was trimmed by 3 bases and the J gene end by 7 bases; junction bases not matched to a gene: 6. DNA of the CDR3: TGTGCCAGCAGCGGGGGGGGACAGGGGAATGAAGCTTTCTTT. Translated, it gives CASSGGGQGNEAFF.

V gene TRBV11-2 combines with J gene TRBJ2-1; 9 nucleotides align to TRBD2. This CDR3 is 14 amino acids long. The V segment lost 4 bases and the J segment 8 bases; nucleotides outside the gene matches: 6. Germline loops: CDR1 SGHAT, CDR2 FQNNGV. The chain's CDR3 is CASSSGLARDEQFF. DNA for the CDR3: TGTGCCAGCAGCTCCGGACTAGCGCGCGATGAGCAGTTCTTC.

The chain employs TRBV11-2 and TRBJ2-5; D gene uncertain. V was shortened by 2 bases and J by 2 bases, with 9 bases between the two germline ends. Per germline, CDR1 SGHAT and CDR2 FQNNGV. The CDR3 loop spans 14 amino acids. This CDR3 is CASSLTTRQETQYF. CDR3 DNA sequence: TGTGCCAGCAGCTTAACAACCCGACAAGAGACCCAGTACTTC.

This clonotype was detected once. V is TRBV7-9 and J is TRBJ2-2; D ambiguous. Germline CDR1 and CDR2: SEHNR and FQNEAQ (reference sequence). The CDR3 is 13 residues long. V gave up 8 bases and J gave up 7 bases, with 14 bases separating them. CDR3: CASEAGSGGELFF. CDR3 bases: TGTGCCAGCGAGGCAGGATCCGGCGGGGAGCTGTTTTTT. Filled out from reference TRBV7-9 and TRBJ2-2, the complete variable domain reads DTGVSQNPRHKITKRGQNVTFRCDPISEHNRLYWYRQTLGQGPEFLTYFQNEAQLEKSRLLSDRFSAERPKGSFSTLEIQRTEQGDSAMYLCASEAGSGGELFFGEGSRLTVL.

The table lists this clonotype with a few counts. V is TRBV6-1 and J is TRBJ1-5, with 10 nucleotides matching TRBD1. This CDR3 comprises 16 residues. J gave up 7 bases and V 6 bases, and 12 bases lay outside the gene matches. Germline lookup yields CDR1 MNHNS and CDR2 SASEGT. CDR3 bases: TGTGCCAGCAGCCCGACAGGGGGCCAGGGGAAGCAGCCCCAGCATTTT. As protein: CASSPTGGQGKQPQHF.

This rearrangement joins TRBV7-9 to TRBJ2-7; tentatively, D is TRBD1 or TRBD2 (5 bases each). Germline values: CDR1 SEHNR, CDR2 FQNEAQ (reference sequence). The V end lost 1 base, the J end lost 8 bases, and 9 bases lay between the germline ends. This CDR3 is 12 amino acids long. CDR3 bases: TGTGCCAGCAGCTTAGGACGGGGACAGCAGTACTTC. Residues: CASSLGRGQQYF.

V usage is TRBV9 and J usage is TRBJ1-2; 8 nucleotides align to TRBD1. The CDR3 has 12 residues. Trimming cost V 4 bases and J 11 bases; bases outside gene matches: 7. CDR1 SGDLS and CDR2 YYNGEE come from the germline V gene. CDR3 sequence: CASSPEDREYTF. The DNA of the CDR3 is TGTGCCAGCAGCCCAGAGGACAGGGAGTACACCTTC. Complete variable domain (other parts from reference TRBV9 and TRBJ1-2): DSGVTQTPKHLITATGQRVTLRCSPRSGDLSVYWYQQSLDQGLQFLIQYYNGEERAKGNILERFSAQQFPDLHSELNLSSLELGDSALYFCASSPEDREYTFGSGTRLTVV.

As to this clonotype: A read error may account for a junction end that differs from germline. The chain employs TRBV6-5 and TRBJ2-7; D remains unclear. The CDR3 runs 14 residues. From germline, CDR1 is MNHEY and CDR2 SVGAGI. CDR3 nucleotides: TGTGCCAGCAGTTACTCGTGGCATAGTAGAGTTTCGGACTTC. Encoded protein: CASSYSWHSRVSDF.

The chain couples TRBV9 to TRBJ2-3; D gene uncertain. CDR1 is SGDLS, CDR2 YYNGEE, per germline. With 3 bases removed from V and 4 bases from J, the gap between germline ends came to 6 bases. The CDR3 consists of 12 residues. DNA for the CDR3: TGTGCCAGCAGCGCCAGCCCAGATACGCAGTATTTT. Translating it yields CASSASPDTQYF.

This sequence joins TRBV19 and TRBJ2-1; D is unresolved. The germline CDR1 and CDR2 sequences are LNHDA and SQIVND (reference sequence). The V and J ends lost 3 bases and 0 bases respectively, with 12 bases between them. The CDR3 has 16 amino acids. DNA of the CDR3: TGTGCCAGTAGTATCCTCCACGGCAGCTCCTACAATGAGCAGTTCTTC. Translating it yields CASSILHGSSYNEQFF. Full variable domain (remainder filled in from reference TRBV19 and TRBJ2-1): DGGITQSPKYLFRKEGQNVTLSCEQNLNHDAMYWYRQDPGQGLRLIYYSQIVNDFQKGDIAEGYSVSREKKESFPLTVTSAQKNPTAFYLCASSILHGSSYNEQFFGPGTRLTVL.

The chain couples TRBV13 to TRBJ2-7; no clear D gene. V was cut by 0 bases and J by 6 bases, with 9 bases left in between. CDR1 and CDR2 (germline): PRHDT, FYEKMQ (reference sequence). This CDR3 region has 13 residues. The CDR3 loop reads CASSLGTISEQYF. The CDR3 DNA reads TGTGCCAGCAGCTTAGGCACGATCTCCGAGCAGTACTTC.

The chain joins TRBV24-1 to TRBJ2-1, with D tentatively TRBD1 (5 bases). This CDR3 is built from 14 residues. The germline gives CDR1 KGHDR, CDR2 SFDVKD. Trimming took 8 bases from V and 8 from J, leaving 18 bases between them. In nucleotides, the CDR3 is TGTGCCACCACGGGTGGGGCGAGTTGGCATGAGCAGTTCTTC. This translates into CATTGGASWHEQFF.

The rearrangement links TRBV12-3 or TRBV12-4 to TRBJ1-4, with a tentative D call TRBD1 (5 bases). This CDR3 is built from 12 residues. Trimming took off 4 bases at V and 6 bases at J, with 6 bases between the two ends. CDR3 region: CASSWGYEKLFF. DNA of the CDR3: TGTGCCAGCAGTTGGGGCTATGAAAAACTGTTTTTT.

The chain joins TRBV3-1 to TRBJ2-2, with TRBD2 matching over 14 bases. Germline V lookup: CDR1 LGHDT, CDR2 YNNKEL (reference sequence). V was clipped by 6 bases and J by 4 bases; unmatched bases: 16. This CDR3 comprises 20 residues. CDR3 region: CASSTPGLAGEPGSTGELFF. For the CDR3, the DNA is TGTGCCAGCAGTACCCCGGGACTAGCGGGAGAACCAGGGAGCACCGGGGAGCTGTTTTTT.

The chain couples TRBV10-3 to TRBJ2-7; 8 bases are a match to TRBD2. V shed 4 bases, J shed 0 bases, and the junction held 5 bases outside the gene matches. CDR1 is ENHRY and CDR2 is SYGVKD in the germline V gene. The CDR3 runs to 15 residues. The DNA for the CDR3 is TGTGCCATCAGTGCCCCGACTAGCGTCTCCTACGAGCAGTACTTC. It is translated as CAISAPTSVSYEQYF.

The chain joins TRBV29-1 to TRBJ1-1; D ambiguous. V was clipped by 1 base and J by 6 bases, with 9 bases between them. The CDR3 is made up of 12 amino acids. Looked up from germline, CDR1 is SQVTM and CDR2 is ANQGSEA. CDR3 DNA sequence: TGCAGCGTTGAAGGCTTTGGGTCTGAAGCTTTCTTT. Protein sequence: CSVEGFGSEAFF.

This rearrangement joins TRBV7-2 to TRBJ2-3, with a possible D match to TRBD2 (6 bases). V lost 1 base to trimming and J lost 0 bases, with 11 bases between them. In germline, CDR1 is SGHTA, CDR2 FQGNSA. CDR3 size: 16 residues. The CDR3 reads CASSLGSGLSTDTQYF. Written as DNA, the CDR3 is TGTGCCAGCAGCTTAGGTTCAGGACTAAGCACAGATACGCAGTATTTT.

This sequence joins TRBV28 and TRBJ2-3; TRBD1 aligns across 12 bases. Trimming took 7 bases from V and 0 from J; bases not matched to a gene: 5. Germline loops: CDR1 MDHEN, CDR2 SYDVKM. The CDR3 has 16 amino acids. CDR3: CASTWDRGLSTDTQYF. The CDR3 coding sequence is TGTGCCAGCACCTGGGACAGGGGGCTTAGCACAGATACGCAGTATTTT.

The CDR3 bases are TGTGCCAGCAGTTCTATGGCGATGAACACTGAAGCTTTCTTT. Protein: CASSSMAMNTEAFF. The V and J genes are TRBV5-6 and TRBJ1-1; D unclear. This CDR3 is 14 amino acids long. V lost 5 bases, J lost 0 bases, and 11 bases lay in between. Germline V gene sequence: CDR1 SGHDT, CDR2 YYEEEE.

J is TRBJ2-6 and V is TRBV19; D is unresolved. V was clipped by 6 bases and J by 0 bases, with 15 bases between them. The CDR3 totals 17 residues. Per germline, CDR1 LNHDA and CDR2 SQIVND (reference sequence). The CDR3 sequence is CASSTRAASSGANVLTF. CDR3 DNA: TGTGCCAGTAGCACGCGCGCGGCTAGCTCTGGGGCCAACGTCCTGACTTTC.

This chain uses TRBV29-1 with TRBJ2-1; D is possibly TRBD2 (5 bases). There are 14 residues in the CDR3. V was trimmed by 1 base and J by 8 bases, leaving 15 bases between them. CDR1 is SQVTM and CDR2 is ANQGSEA in the germline V gene. In DNA, the CDR3 is TGCAGCGTTGAAGGGCTACCTAGCACCGATGAGCAGTTCTTC. This gives the protein CSVEGLPSTDEQFF.

The chain joins TRBV24-1 to TRBJ2-7, with 10 bases fitting TRBD1. V dropped 12 bases and J dropped 4; count of bases not matched to a gene: 8. The CDR3 extends over 13 amino acids. Germline CDR1 and CDR2: KGHDR and SFDVKD. The CDR3 loop is CAASTGGEYEQYF. Written as DNA, the CDR3 is TGTGCCGCCTCGACAGGGGGCGAGTACGAGCAGTACTTC.

V and J are TRBV15 and TRBJ2-3; D remains unclear. This CDR3 contains 14 residues. V lost 6 bases to trimming and J lost 0 bases, with 10 bases between them. Germline CDR1 and CDR2: LNHNV and YYDKDF (reference sequence). CDR3 nucleotide sequence: TGTGCCACCAGTCTCGGTGCTAGCACAGATACGCAGTATTTT. Residues: CATSLGASTDTQYF. Full variable domain (missing parts from reference TRBV15 and TRBJ2-3): DAMVIQNPRYQVTQFGKPVTLSCSQTLNHNVMYWYQQKSSQAPKLLFHYYDKDFNNEADTPDNFQSRRPNTSFCFLDIRSPGLGDTAMYLCATSLGASTDTQYFGPGTRLTVL.

This clonotype was seen just once. The CDR3 DNA follows: TGTGCCAGTAGTATAGTAATAGGATTTTATAGCAATCAGCCCCAGCATTTT. Translation: CASSIVIGFYSNQPQHF. The chain couples TRBV19 to TRBJ1-5; no definite D call. Germline assignment: CDR1 LNHDA and CDR2 SQIVND (reference sequence). The CDR3 is 17 residues long. Trimming removed 1 base from V and 0 bases from J, with 13 bases in between.

The V gene is TRBV24-1, the J gene TRBJ1-2; D is ambiguous. Per germline, CDR1 KGHDR and CDR2 SFDVKD. The ends were cut back, 9 bases at V and 2 bases at J, with 9 bases in the middle. This CDR3 spans 12 amino acids. CDR3 DNA sequence: TGTGCCACCGCGGACGGAAACTATGGCTACACCTTC. This codes for CATADGNYGYTF.

CDR3 sequence (DNA): TGTGCCAGCAACAACGCGGGGCAGATTAACTATGGCTACACCTTC. It translates to CASNNAGQINYGYTF. The rearrangement uses TRBV5-4 and TRBJ1-2, with a weak D call TRBD1 (5 bases). The V gene's germline CDR1 is SGHNT and CDR2 YYREEE (reference sequence). V gave up 6 bases and J gave up 1 base, with 16 bases separating them. The CDR3 contains 15 residues.

V usage is TRBV9 and J usage is TRBJ2-5; D gene uncertain. Trimming took off 2 bases at V and 1 base at J, with 6 bases between the two ends. CDR3 size: 13 residues. CDR1 SGDLS and CDR2 YYNGEE come from the germline V gene. The CDR3 DNA reads TGTGCCAGCAGCGTGGCCAGCCAAGAGACCCAGTACTTC. Translation: CASSVASQETQYF. The variable domain in full, with the rest retrieved from reference TRBV9 and TRBJ2-5, is DSGVTQTPKHLITATGQRVTLRCSPRSGDLSVYWYQQSLDQGLQFLIQYYNGEERAKGNILERFSAQQFPDLHSELNLSSLELGDSALYFCASSVASQETQYFGPGTRLLVL.